This T cell receptor beta chain appears in the sequencing data of a study of blood T cell repertoires in COVID-19. With 5 bases removed from V and 5 bases from J, the gap between germline ends came to 15 bases. The CDR3 has 15 amino acids. Germline values: CDR1 MDHEN, CDR2 SYDVKM. Produced via immunoSEQ multiplex PCR; TCRdb's table is partial and in-frame only. The top ten hold roughly 2% of the sample, which has under 250,000 clones, over 75% seen once. This TCR was recovered from a man aged 30-40 years who had recovered from COVID-19. Sequenced sample: peripheral blood. The chain combines TRBV28 with TRBJ1-4; no clear D gene. The CDR3 bases are TGTGCCAGCAGTCCCTCTTGGGCCTCGAATGAAAAACTGTTTTTT. This codes for CASSPSWASNEKLFF. The full variable domain, its missing parts supplied by reference TRBV28 and TRBJ1-4, is DVKVTQSSRYLVKRTGEKVFLECVQDMDHENMFWYRQDPGLGLRLIYFSYDVKMKEKGDIPEGYSVSREKKERFSLILESASTNQTSMYLCASSPSWASNEKLFFGSGTQLSVL.